These 8 T cell receptor beta chains were sequenced from one sample in a study of cytomegalovirus exposure and HLA in healthy donors. Both 60 Vbeta primers and 13 Jbeta primers went into the PCR. TCRdb's copy holds only in-frame clones and misses some; the assay was immunoSEQ multiplex PCR. The sample table includes 95,000 to 150,000 clones. The source material was PBMCs. These receptors were collected from a man aged 25-45 years in good health and CMV-seronegative.

The chain combines TRBV27 with TRBJ2-2; D unresolved. In germline, CDR1 is MNHEY, CDR2 SMNVEV (reference sequence). The CDR3 extends over 15 amino acids. V lost 4 bases, J lost 1 base, and 10 bases lay in between. This CDR3 reads CASSSLGLNTGELFF. CDR3 nucleotide sequence: TGTGCCAGCAGTTCCCTAGGTCTGAACACCGGGGAGCTGTTTTTT.

This CDR3 reads CASSWTSGRQQLTGELFF. CDR3 nucleotide sequence: TGTGCCAGCAGTTGGACTAGCGGGAGGCAACAACTCACCGGGGAGCTGTTTTTT. The chain has TRBV5-4 and TRBJ2-2; 14 bases fit TRBD2. The CDR3 length is 18 residues. V was pared by 5 bases and J by 4 bases, with 10 bases of the junction left unmatched. Germline CDR1 SGHNT, CDR2 YYREEE (reference sequence).

For the CDR3, the DNA is TGTGCCAGCAGTCCGTACAGGGTATCACTGTTTTTT. Amino acid sequence: CASSPYRVSLFF. The chain couples TRBV28 to TRBJ1-4; a possible D gene is TRBD1 (6 bases). Germline CDR1 reads MDHEN; CDR2 reads SYDVKM. The CDR3 runs 12 residues. The V end was cut by 5 bases, the J end by 13 bases, with 14 bases between. Based on the CDR3 plus reference TRBV28 and TRBJ1-4, the full variable domain is DVKVTQSSRYLVKRTGEKVFLECVQDMDHENMFWYRQDPGLGLRLIYFSYDVKMKEKGDIPEGYSVSREKKERFSLILESASTNQTSMYLCASSPYRVSLFFGSGTQLSVL.

The rearrangement uses TRBV2 and TRBJ2-1; 8 bases align to TRBD2. CDR3 size: 13 residues. With V trimmed by 7 bases and J by 11 bases, 10 bases remained unmatched. Germline CDR1 SNHLY, CDR2 FYNNEI. CDR3 bases: TGTGCCAGCACTAGTAGCGGGGCCCTTAAGCAGTTCTTC. Encoded protein: CASTSSGALKQFF.

V and J are TRBV7-8 and TRBJ2-1; the match to TRBD2 covers 10 bases. CDR3 length: 15 residues. Germline V gene data show CDR1 as SGHVS and CDR2 as FQNEAQ. Trimming cost V 1 base and J 7 bases; bases outside gene matches: 4. DNA for the CDR3: TGTGCCAGCAGCTTAGAGGGACTAGCGAAAAATGAGCAGTTCTTC. It specifies CASSLEGLAKNEQFF.

The chain uses TRBV5-1 and TRBJ2-5; TRBD1 might be the D (6 bases). V shed 4 bases and J shed 4 bases, with 14 bases lying between them. CDR3 size: 14 residues. The germline V gene encodes CDR1 SGHRS and CDR2 YFSETQ. CDR3 bases: TGCGCCAGCAGCCTAGGGGGAAATGGAGAGACCCAGTACTTC. As protein: CASSLGGNGETQYF. Filled out from reference TRBV5-1 and TRBJ2-5, the complete variable domain reads KAGVTQTPRYLIKTRGQQVTLSCSPISGHRSVSWYQQTPGQGLQFLFEYFSETQRNKGNFPGRFSGRQFSNSRSEMNVSTLELGDSALYLCASSLGGNGETQYFGPGTRLLVL.

The chain has TRBV7-9 and TRBJ1-1; TRBD1 is a possible D gene (5 bases). The germline V gene has CDR1 SEHNR and CDR2 FQNEAQ (reference sequence). V was pared by 2 bases and J by 0 bases, with 16 bases between. There are 17 residues in the CDR3. This CDR3 is CASSLFLQAALNTEAFF. The CDR3 DNA sequence: TGTGCCAGCAGCTTATTTCTACAGGCTGCGCTGAACACTGAAGCTTTCTTT.

J is TRBJ2-7 and V is TRBV10-3; D gene uncertain. V lost 2 bases to trimming and J lost 0 bases, with 11 bases between them. Germline V gene lookup returns CDR1 ENHRY and CDR2 SYGVKD. This CDR3 is 15 amino acids long. The chain's CDR3 is CAISEPVGLSYEQYF. CDR3 DNA sequence: TGTGCCATCAGTGAGCCGGTGGGCCTCTCCTACGAGCAGTACTTC.